Below, 6 T cell receptor beta chains from the same sample are listed, as sequenced in a study of blood T cells in healthy people across ages. Then a second PCR, running about 6 to 11 cycles, was carried out with a sample-barcoded 5' primer and a J-beta primer mix. TCRdb re-derived calls from the 5' RACE reads in MiXCR, one entry per CDR3 protein. The data show some 1.6 million distinct CDR3 sequences, with 34% seen just once and 11% held by the top ten. Sequenced material: blood. Receptor source: a young woman in good health.

The CDR3 region is CASSTFATNEKLFF. CDR3 nucleotide sequence: TGTGCCAGCAGTACATTTGCAACTAATGAAAAACTGTTTTTT. This rearrangement joins TRBV25-1 to TRBJ1-4; D gene uncertain. CDR3 size: 14 residues. With 5 bases removed from V and 0 bases from J, the gap between germline ends came to 7 bases. Germline assignment: CDR1 MGHDK and CDR2 SYGVNS.

Many counts were recorded for this clonotype. The chain employs TRBV6-2 or TRBV6-3 and TRBJ1-2, with TRBD1 identical over 8 bases. The CDR3 totals 13 residues. Trimming removed 2 bases from V and 4 bases from J; junction bases left unmatched: 0. Germline V gene lookup returns CDR1 MNHEY and CDR2 SVGEGT. CDR3 loop: CASSYDRGYGYTF. The CDR3 coding sequence is TGTGCCAGCAGTTACGACAGGGGCTATGGCTACACCTTC.

With regard to this clonotype: The junction shows a germline mismatch at one end, possibly a read error. In nucleotides, the CDR3 is TGTGCCAGCAATTTAACCCAGTACACCGGGGAGCTGTTTTTT. Residues: CASNLTQYTGELFF. The chain uses TRBV27 and TRBJ2-2; no clear D. The CDR3 runs 14 residues. Germline loops: CDR1 MNHEY, CDR2 SMNVEV (reference sequence).

The rearrangement uses TRBV20-1 and TRBJ2-1; D possibly corresponds to TRBD2 (6 bases). Trimming cost V 3 bases and J 3 bases, with 15 bases left between them. This CDR3 region has 15 residues. The germline gives CDR1 DFQATT, CDR2 SNEGSKA (reference sequence). DNA of the CDR3: TGCAGTGCTAGGACCCCAGCGGGCGGCTACAATGAGCAGTTCTTC. Its protein is CSARTPAGGYNEQFF.

This clonotype was seen a few times. V gene TRBV7-9 combines with J gene TRBJ2-5; 9 bases are shared with TRBD1. The J call may be mistaken, given a closer DNA end match to TRBJ2-7. Germline V gives CDR1 SEHNR, CDR2 FQNEAQ (reference sequence). This CDR3 has 14 amino acids. Here the CDR3 reads CASSPRQGEGEQYF. CDR3 sequence (DNA): TGTGCCAGCAGCCCGCGACAGGGGGAGGGCGAGCAGTACTTC.

This clonotype was detected only a few times. The chain is built from TRBV12-3 or TRBV12-4 and TRBJ2-1; D possibly corresponds to TRBD2 (6 bases). This CDR3 has 18 amino acids. The germline V and J ends were trimmed by 2 bases and 0 bases, with 17 bases remaining between them. The CDR3 sequence is CASSLSPLALSSYNEQFF. The CDR3 bases are TGTGCCAGCAGTTTAAGTCCACTAGCCCTAAGCTCCTACAATGAGCAGTTCTTC.